Below, 8 T cell receptor beta chains from the same sample are listed, as sequenced in a study of T cells expressing NK-cell markers. One entry per CDR3 protein, without DNA, is what TCRdb gives after re-calling the 5' RACE reads. The ten most abundant clones cover roughly 3.4% of a sample with approximately 550,000 distinct CDR3 sequences. The sequenced sample consisted of blood T cells: a sorted CD56 or NKG2C T cell subset, CD4+ or CD8+ T cells, or bulk PBMC T cells (not recorded which). These receptors all stem from a man aged 18 to 29 in good health.

The chain couples TRBV29-1 to TRBJ2-6; TCRdb's assignment of TRBD2 cannot be checked, as there is no DNA. CDR1 and CDR2 from the germline V gene are SQVTM and ANQGSEA. The CDR3 length is 16 residues. The CDR3 protein is CSVGTSGSSGANVLTF.

This chain uses TRBV7-8 with TRBJ2-2; the D gene TCRdb calls, TRBD1, cannot be checked with no DNA. Germline values: CDR1 SGHVS, CDR2 FQNEAQ. There are 16 residues in the CDR3. The CDR3: CASSLERGVPTGELFF.

V usage is TRBV20-1 and J usage is TRBJ2-7; TCRdb's D call of TRBD2 is untestable without DNA. The germline V gene encodes CDR1 DFQATT and CDR2 SNEGSKA (reference sequence). This CDR3 is built from 13 residues. CDR3 sequence: CSAGTSNVYEQYF.

The chain recombines TRBV27 with TRBJ2-5. Germline V CDR1 and CDR2: MNHEY, SMNVEV (reference sequence). This CDR3 is built from 12 residues. The CDR3 here is CASSTKEETQYF.

The chain links TRBV2 to TRBJ2-5; TCRdb picks TRBD1, but there is no DNA to check that call. The CDR3 loop spans 15 amino acids. From germline, CDR1 is SNHLY and CDR2 FYNNEI. This CDR3 reads CASSEANQGAETQYF.

The chain's CDR3 is CASSLEVGLAGFEQFF. The chain is built from TRBV5-1 and TRBJ2-1; absent DNA, TCRdb's TRBD2 call cannot be checked. Germline V gene lookup returns CDR1 SGHRS and CDR2 YFSETQ. This CDR3 has 16 amino acids.

This chain connects TRBV4-1 to TRBJ1-4. Germline V lookup: CDR1 MGHRA, CDR2 YSYEKL. The length of the CDR3 is 17 residues. The CDR3 is CASSQPRLRKGPEKLFF.

The chain carries TRBV21-1 and TRBJ1-1. TRBV21-1 is a documented pseudogene. CDR3 length: 12 residues. The CDR3 reads CASSFGTAEAFF.